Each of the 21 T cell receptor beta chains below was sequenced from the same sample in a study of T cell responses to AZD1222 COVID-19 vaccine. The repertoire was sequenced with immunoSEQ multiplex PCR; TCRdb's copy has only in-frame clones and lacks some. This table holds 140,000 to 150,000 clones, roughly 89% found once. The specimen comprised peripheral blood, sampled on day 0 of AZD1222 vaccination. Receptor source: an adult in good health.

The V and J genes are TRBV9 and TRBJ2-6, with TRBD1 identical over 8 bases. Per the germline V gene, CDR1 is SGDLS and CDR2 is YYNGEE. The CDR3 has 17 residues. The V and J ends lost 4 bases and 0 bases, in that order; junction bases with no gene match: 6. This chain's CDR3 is CASSLRDRFSGANVLTF. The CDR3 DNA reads TGTGCCAGCAGCCTACGGGACAGGTTCTCTGGGGCCAACGTCCTGACTTTC.

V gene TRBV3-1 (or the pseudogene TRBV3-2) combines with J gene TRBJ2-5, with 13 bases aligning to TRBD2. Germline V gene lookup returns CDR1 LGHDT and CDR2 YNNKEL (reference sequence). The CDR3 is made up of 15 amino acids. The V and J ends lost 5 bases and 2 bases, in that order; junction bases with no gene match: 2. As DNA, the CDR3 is TGTGCCAGCAGCTCGGGACTAGCGGGGCAAGAGACCCAGTACTTC. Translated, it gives CASSSGLAGQETQYF.

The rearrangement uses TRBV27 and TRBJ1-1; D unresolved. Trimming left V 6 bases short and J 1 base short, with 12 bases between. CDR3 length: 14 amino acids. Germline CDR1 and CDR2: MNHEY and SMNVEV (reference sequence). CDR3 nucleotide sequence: TGTGCCAGCAGCCCTGAGTGGGGGAACACTGAAGCTTTCTTT. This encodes CASSPEWGNTEAFF.

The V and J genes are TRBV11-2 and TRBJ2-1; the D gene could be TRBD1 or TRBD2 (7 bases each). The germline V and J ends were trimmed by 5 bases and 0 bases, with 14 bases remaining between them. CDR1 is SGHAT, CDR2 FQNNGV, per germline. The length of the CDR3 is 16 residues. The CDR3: CASSHRGDSSYNEQFF. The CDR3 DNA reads TGTGCCAGCAGCCACCGGGGGGACAGCTCCTACAATGAGCAGTTCTTC.

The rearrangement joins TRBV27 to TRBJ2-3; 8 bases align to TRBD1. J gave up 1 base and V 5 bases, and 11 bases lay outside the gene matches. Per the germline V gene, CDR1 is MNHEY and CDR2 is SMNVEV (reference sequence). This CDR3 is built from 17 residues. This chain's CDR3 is CASSHTGQGVGTDTQYF. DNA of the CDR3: TGTGCCAGCAGTCACACCGGACAGGGAGTCGGCACAGATACGCAGTATTTT.

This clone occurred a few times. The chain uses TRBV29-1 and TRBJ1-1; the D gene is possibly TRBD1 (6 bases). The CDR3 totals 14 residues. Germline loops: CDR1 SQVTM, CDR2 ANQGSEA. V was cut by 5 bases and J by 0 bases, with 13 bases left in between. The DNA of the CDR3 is TGCAGCGTTCGGGACACCTACATGAACACTGAAGCTTTCTTT. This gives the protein CSVRDTYMNTEAFF.

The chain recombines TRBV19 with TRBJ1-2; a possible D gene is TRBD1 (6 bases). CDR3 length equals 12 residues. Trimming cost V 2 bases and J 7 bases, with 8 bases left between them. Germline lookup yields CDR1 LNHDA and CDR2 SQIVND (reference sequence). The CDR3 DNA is TGTGCCAGTAGTATAAGGGGGGCTGGCTACACCTTC. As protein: CASSIRGAGYTF.

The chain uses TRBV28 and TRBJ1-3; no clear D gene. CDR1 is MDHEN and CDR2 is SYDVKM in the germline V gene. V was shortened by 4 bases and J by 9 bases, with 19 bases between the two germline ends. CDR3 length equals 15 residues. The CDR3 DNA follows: TGTGCCAGCAGTTCCACCCCGGAGCTAGTAAGCACCATATATTTT. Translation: CASSSTPELVSTIYF.

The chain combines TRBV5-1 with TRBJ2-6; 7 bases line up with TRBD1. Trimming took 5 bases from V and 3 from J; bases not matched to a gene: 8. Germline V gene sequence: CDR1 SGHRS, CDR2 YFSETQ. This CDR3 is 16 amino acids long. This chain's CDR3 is CASSPDRAGGANVLTF. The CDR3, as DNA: TGCGCCAGCAGTCCCGACAGGGCGGGTGGGGCCAACGTCCTGACTTTC.

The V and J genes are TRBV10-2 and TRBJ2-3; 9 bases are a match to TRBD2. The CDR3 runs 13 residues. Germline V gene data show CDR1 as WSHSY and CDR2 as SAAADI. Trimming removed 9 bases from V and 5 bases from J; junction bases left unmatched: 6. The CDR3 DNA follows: TGCGCCAGTGAGGGACTAGCTATAGATACGCAGTATTTT. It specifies CASEGLAIDTQYF.

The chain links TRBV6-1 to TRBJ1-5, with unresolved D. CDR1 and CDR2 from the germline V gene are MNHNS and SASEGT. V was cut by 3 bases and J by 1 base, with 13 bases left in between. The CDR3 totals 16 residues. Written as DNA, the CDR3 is TGTGCCAGCAGTGAGCGGTGGAACCTGAGCAATCAGCCCCAGCATTTT. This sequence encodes CASSERWNLSNQPQHF.

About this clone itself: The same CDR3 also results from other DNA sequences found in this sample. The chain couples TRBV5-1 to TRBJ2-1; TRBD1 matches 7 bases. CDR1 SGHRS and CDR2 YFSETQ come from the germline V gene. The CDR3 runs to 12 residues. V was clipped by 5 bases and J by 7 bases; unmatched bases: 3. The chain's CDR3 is CASSIQGNEQFF. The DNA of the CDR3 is TGCGCCAGCAGTATACAGGGGAATGAGCAGTTCTTC. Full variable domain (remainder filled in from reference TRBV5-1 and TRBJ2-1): KAGVTQTPRYLIKTRGQQVTLSCSPISGHRSVSWYQQTPGQGLQFLFEYFSETQRNKGNFPGRFSGRQFSNSRSEMNVSTLELGDSALYLCASSIQGNEQFFGPGTRLTVL.

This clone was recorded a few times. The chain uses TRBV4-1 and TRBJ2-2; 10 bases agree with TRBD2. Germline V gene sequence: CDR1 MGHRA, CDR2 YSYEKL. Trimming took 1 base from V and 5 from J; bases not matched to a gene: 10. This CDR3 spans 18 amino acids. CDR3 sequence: CASSQGGLAGVGTGELFF. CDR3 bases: TGCGCCAGCAGCCAAGGGGGCCTAGCGGGAGTGGGGACCGGGGAGCTGTTTTTT.

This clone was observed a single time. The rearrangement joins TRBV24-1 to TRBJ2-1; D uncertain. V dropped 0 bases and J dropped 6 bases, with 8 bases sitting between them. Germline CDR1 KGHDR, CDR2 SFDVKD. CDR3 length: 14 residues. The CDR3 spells CATSDLAFSNEQFF. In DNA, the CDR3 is TGTGCCACCAGTGATTTGGCGTTCTCCAATGAGCAGTTCTTC.

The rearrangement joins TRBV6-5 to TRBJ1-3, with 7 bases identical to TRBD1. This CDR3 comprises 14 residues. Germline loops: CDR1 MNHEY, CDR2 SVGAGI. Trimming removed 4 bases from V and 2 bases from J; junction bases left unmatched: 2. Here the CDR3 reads CASSSTGAGNTIYF. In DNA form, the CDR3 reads TGTGCCAGCAGTTCCACAGGGGCTGGAAACACCATATATTTT.

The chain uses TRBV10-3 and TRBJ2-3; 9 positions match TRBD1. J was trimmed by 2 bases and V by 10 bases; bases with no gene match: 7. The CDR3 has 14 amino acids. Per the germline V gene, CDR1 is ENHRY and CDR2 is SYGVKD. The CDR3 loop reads CATTGTGYTDTQYF. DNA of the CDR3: TGTGCCACCACCGGGACAGGGTACACAGATACGCAGTATTTT.

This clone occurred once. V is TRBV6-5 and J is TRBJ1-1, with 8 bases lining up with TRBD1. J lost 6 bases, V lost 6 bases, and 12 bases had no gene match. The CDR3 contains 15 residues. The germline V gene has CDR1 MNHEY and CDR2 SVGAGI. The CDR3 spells CASSVQGAGRAEAFF. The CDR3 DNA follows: TGTGCCAGCAGCGTGCAGGGGGCAGGTCGCGCTGAAGCTTTCTTT.

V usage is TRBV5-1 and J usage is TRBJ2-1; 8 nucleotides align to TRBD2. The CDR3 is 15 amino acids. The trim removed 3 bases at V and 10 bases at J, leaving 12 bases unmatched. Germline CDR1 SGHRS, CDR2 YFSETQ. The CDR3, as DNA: TGCGCCAGCAGCTATTGGGGACTAGGGGTAGAGGAGCAGTTCTTC. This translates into CASSYWGLGVEEQFF.

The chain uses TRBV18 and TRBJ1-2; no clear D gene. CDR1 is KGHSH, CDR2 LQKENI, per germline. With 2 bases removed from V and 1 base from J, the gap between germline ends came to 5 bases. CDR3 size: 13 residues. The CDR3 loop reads CASSPDGNYGYTF. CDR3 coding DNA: TGTGCCAGCTCACCAGACGGTAACTATGGCTACACCTTC.

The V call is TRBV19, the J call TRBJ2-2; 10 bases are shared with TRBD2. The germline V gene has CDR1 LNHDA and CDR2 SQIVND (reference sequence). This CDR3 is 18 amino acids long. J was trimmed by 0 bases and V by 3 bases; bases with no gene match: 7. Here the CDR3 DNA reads TGTGCCAGTAGTATCTCTACTACTAGCGGGGCGAACACCGGGGAGCTGTTTTTT. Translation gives CASSISTTSGANTGELFF. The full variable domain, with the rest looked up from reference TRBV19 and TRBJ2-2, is DGGITQSPKYLFRKEGQNVTLSCEQNLNHDAMYWYRQDPGQGLRLIYYSQIVNDFQKGDIAEGYSVSREKKESFPLTVTSAQKNPTAFYLCASSISTTSGANTGELFFGEGSRLTVL.

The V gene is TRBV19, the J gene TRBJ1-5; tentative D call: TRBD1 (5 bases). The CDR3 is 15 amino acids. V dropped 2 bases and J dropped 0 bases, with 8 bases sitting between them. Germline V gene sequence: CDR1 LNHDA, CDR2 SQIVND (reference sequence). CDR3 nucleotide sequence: TGTGCCAGTAGTATAAACGGGGCTAGCAATCAGCCCCAGCATTTT. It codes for CASSINGASNQPQHF.